Here is one TCR beta chain with its context. It was with a sample-barcoded 5' primer and a J-beta primer mix that a second PCR of roughly 7 to 11 cycles was run. Every sample returned 2.5 million or more CDR3-containing paired-end reads. A single record per CDR3 protein comes from TCRdb applying MiXCR to the 5' RACE reads. The table includes hundreds of thousands of distinct CDR3 sequences, approximately 39% detected once. This specimen belongs to a study of blood T cells in healthy people across ages. V trimming: 9 bases; J trimming: 4 bases; junction bases outside the gene matches: 10. CDR3 size: 14 residues. Germline-derived CDR1 and CDR2 are MGHDK and SYGVNS.

The sequence derives from an older woman in good health. The rearrangement links TRBV25-1 to TRBJ2-5, with 8 bases fitting TRBD1. The sequencing input was blood. This CDR3 reads CASADRGVGETQYF. The CDR3 DNA sequence: TGTGCCAGTGCCGACAGGGGCGTTGGAGAGACCCAGTACTTC.